This T cell receptor (beta chain) was sequenced for a study of OX40 agonist ivuxolimab in advanced cancers. People who had autoimmune disease history or systemic immunosuppression were excluded. Method: immunoSEQ multiplex PCR; TCRdb's copy keeps in-frame clones and lacks some. The data contain some 59,000 clones, about nine tenths of them singletons. The V gene's germline CDR1 is SGHRS and CDR2 YFSETQ. V was pared by 4 bases and J by 1 base, with 11 bases between. The CDR3 consists of 14 residues. This specimen was CD4+ or CD8+ T cells sorted from blood, taken in a trial of the OX40 agonist ivuxolimab. The TCR sequence derives from an adult with an advanced solid tumor such as melanoma, head and neck, liver or kidney cancer. V usage is TRBV5-1 and J usage is TRBJ2-5, with a possible D match to TRBD2 (6 bases). The CDR3, as DNA: TGCGCCAGCAGCCTGTCGGAGGGCCAAGAGACCCAGTACTTC. Its translation: CASSLSEGQETQYF.